Below, 14 T cell receptor beta chains from the same sample are listed, as sequenced in a study of T cells in Graves' hyperthyroidism and ophthalmopathy (dated by TCRdb to the late 2010s). Library method: multiplex PCR. Sequencer: Illumina HiSeq 2000. Amplification of TCR beta CDR3 regions was carried out from RNA transcripts. The TCR CDR3 was subjected to a first round of RT-PCR using the HTBI primer set and the Qiagen OneStep RT-PCR kit. TCRdb ran its own pipeline on the public reads, namely fastp trimming at Q25 and MiXCR clone calling, and kept in-frame beta chains. CDR3 protein sequences are deduplicated, and each keeps its most common genes and DNA. Here the sample has 600,000 or so distinct CDR3 sequences; around 42% occur a single time. 6.5% to 9% of the sample is held by the ten biggest clonotypes. What was sequenced was peripheral blood or thyroid tissue (not recorded which). All receptors derive from a woman younger than 35 with Graves' hyperthyroidism. Donor details come from another sample of the same person, matched by shared clones.

The CDR3 here is CASSTVKGSAEAFF. The CDR3 DNA sequence: TGTGCCAGCAGCACCGTGAAAGGGAGCGCTGAAGCTTTCTTT. This chain connects TRBV7-2 to TRBJ1-1; D gene uncertain. Germline CDR1 is SGHTA and CDR2 is FQGNSA. V lost 5 bases and J lost 6, with 16 bases in between. The CDR3 runs to 14 residues.

In its sample, this clonotype was seen once. J is TRBJ1-1 and V is TRBV2; TRBD1 might be the D (6 bases). Trimming cost V 6 bases and J 4 bases, with 12 bases left between them. The germline V gene encodes CDR1 SNHLY and CDR2 FYNNEI. The CDR3 contains 13 residues. Here the CDR3 DNA reads TGTGCCAGCAGCAGGGGAACGGGCACTGAAGCTTTCTTT. Translation gives CASSRGTGTEAFF.

This chain links TRBV7-9 with TRBJ1-1; perhaps TRBD1 as D (5 bases). There are 13 residues in the CDR3. Per the germline V gene, CDR1 is SEHNR and CDR2 is FQNEAQ (reference sequence). The CDR3 DNA is TGTGGCATTGCGAAGGGACTGAACACTGAAGCTTTCTTT. Translation: CGIAKGLNTEAFF.

This clonotype was found many times. The V gene is TRBV10-3, the J gene TRBJ1-1, with D perhaps TRBD1 (6 bases). V lost 2 bases, J lost 0 bases, and 13 bases lay in between. This CDR3 comprises 16 residues. CDR1 is ENHRY and CDR2 is SYGVKD in the germline V gene. CDR3 loop: CAISEMEGEMNTEAFF. For the CDR3, the DNA is TGTGCCATCAGTGAGATGGAGGGGGAGATGAACACTGAAGCTTTCTTT.

This clonotype was seen a few times. This chain joins TRBV12-3 or TRBV12-4 and TRBJ2-5; 8 positions match TRBD2. The CDR3 contains 14 residues. The V and J ends lost 3 bases and 4 bases, in that order; junction bases with no gene match: 4. CDR3 in DNA: TGTGCCAGCAGTTTCGCGGCGGGAGGAGAGACCCAGTACTTC. This codes for CASSFAAGGETQYF.

This clonotype showed up many times. The chain employs TRBV7-6 and TRBJ2-5, with 7 bases fitting TRBD1. The germline V gene has CDR1 SGHVS and CDR2 FNYEAQ. This CDR3 is 15 amino acids long. Germline trimming cut 5 bases from V and 1 base from J; bases unmatched to any gene: 7. The CDR3 spells CASSTGTVIQETQYF. CDR3 sequence (DNA): TGTGCCAGCAGCACCGGGACAGTAATCCAAGAGACCCAGTACTTC. Filled out from reference TRBV7-6 and TRBJ2-5, the complete variable domain reads GAGVSQSPRYKVTKRGQDVALRCDPISGHVSLYWYRQALGQGPEFLTYFNYEAQQDKSGLPNDRFSAERPEGSISTLTIQRTEQRDSAMYRCASSTGTVIQETQYFGPGTRLLVL.

As concerns this clonotype: One end of the junction does not line up with germline, which may come from a read error. The chain couples TRBV7-9 to TRBJ1-1; D gene unclear. The germline V gene has CDR1 SEHNR and CDR2 FQNEAQ (reference sequence). The CDR3 runs 16 residues. The CDR3 coding sequence is TGCGCCAGCAGCCACTTAGCCGCGGTTTTGAACACTGAAGCTTTCTTT. It encodes CASSHLAAVLNTEAFF.

V and J are TRBV2 and TRBJ2-6, with a tentative D call TRBD2 (5 bases). The CDR3 contains 15 residues. Germline lookup yields CDR1 SNHLY and CDR2 FYNNEI. Trimming left V 4 bases short and J 0 bases short, with 7 bases between. Here the CDR3 reads CASSAGFSGANVLTF. CDR3 bases: TGTGCCAGCAGTGCGGGGTTCTCTGGGGCCAACGTCCTGACTTTC.

Regarding this clonotype: The CDR3 end shows no conserved phenylalanine or tryptophan, and so a read error is likely. The rearrangement joins TRBV2 to TRBJ1-1; possibly TRBD1 for D (5 bases). The CDR3 consists of 16 residues. V was trimmed by 6 bases and J by 0 bases, leaving 17 bases between them. The germline CDR1 and CDR2 sequences are SNHLY and FYNNEI. CDR3 DNA sequence: TGTGCCAGCAGCCCCCGCCAGGGTCTCATGAACACTGAAGCTTTCCTT. This encodes CASSPRQGLMNTEAFL.

This chain links TRBV5-1 with TRBJ2-7, with 8 bases that match TRBD1. The V gene's germline CDR1 is SGHRS and CDR2 YFSETQ. Unmatched junction bases numbered 9, after V lost 4 bases and J lost 3 bases. The CDR3 totals 15 residues. The CDR3 DNA follows: TGCGCCAGCAGCGTAATGACAGGGGCCCTCTACGAGCAGTACTTC. It specifies CASSVMTGALYEQYF. The full variable domain, completed using reference TRBV5-1 and TRBJ2-7, is KAGVTQTPRYLIKTRGQQVTLSCSPISGHRSVSWYQQTPGQGLQFLFEYFSETQRNKGNFPGRFSGRQFSNSRSEMNVSTLELGDSALYLCASSVMTGALYEQYFGPGTRLTVT.

V is TRBV25-1 and J is TRBJ2-3, with D possibly matching TRBD1 (5 bases). CDR1 is MGHDK, CDR2 SYGVNS, per germline. The length of the CDR3 is 15 residues. With 6 bases removed from V and 0 bases from J, the gap between germline ends came to 13 bases. The CDR3 region has the DNA TGTGCCAGCAGCTTAGTGGGGCCCAGCACAGATACGCAGTATTTT. Protein: CASSLVGPSTDTQYF. Filled out from reference TRBV25-1 and TRBJ2-3, the complete variable domain reads EADIYQTPRYLVIGTGKKITLECSQTMGHDKMYWYQQDPGMELHLIHYSYGVNSTEKGDLSSESTVSRIRTEHFPLTLESARPSHTSQYLCASSLVGPSTDTQYFGPGTRLTVL.

This chain joins TRBV25-1 and TRBJ1-5; D not certain. Trimming took 4 bases from V and 7 from J, leaving 23 bases between them. The CDR3 sequence is 17 residues long. The germline gives CDR1 MGHDK, CDR2 SYGVNS. For the CDR3, the DNA is TGTGCCAGCAGTGGCCGGCCTCGGAAGGGTGTAGAGCAGCCCCAGCATTTT. Protein: CASSGRPRKGVEQPQHF.

This clonotype has ten or more counts. V is TRBV29-1 and J is TRBJ1-1; the D is unclear. Per the germline V gene, CDR1 is SQVTM and CDR2 is ANQGSEA. V lost 3 bases and J lost 0, with 5 bases in between. CDR3 length equals 12 residues. The CDR3 nucleotides read TGCAGCGTTGAGGACCTGAACACTGAAGCTTTCTTT. The encoded protein is CSVEDLNTEAFF.

This chain uses TRBV2 with TRBJ1-2; TRBD1 matches at 10 bases. Germline V CDR1 and CDR2: SNHLY, FYNNEI. The CDR3 contains 17 residues. V gave up 8 bases and J gave up 2 bases; unmatched junction bases: 14. CDR3 nucleotides: TGTGCCAGCCAACCCCGACAGGACAGGGGGTTGAACTATGGCTACACCTTC. Translation: CASQPRQDRGLNYGYTF.